This T cell receptor (beta chain) was captured in a study of neurological immune-mediated disorders. TCRdb fed the 5' RACE reads into MiXCR, producing one record per CDR3 protein. This table holds about 60,000 distinct CDR3 sequences, 3.5% to 4.5% found once. This clonotype has ten or more counts. Per the germline V gene, CDR1 is SGHRS and CDR2 is YFSETQ. The CDR3 sequence is 15 residues long. The V segment lost 4 bases and the J segment 2 bases; nucleotides outside the gene matches: 5. The receptor comes from a woman aged 50 to 60 with multiple sclerosis. The V and J genes are TRBV5-1 and TRBJ2-3; 9 bases are shared with TRBD2. Sequencing was performed on PBMCs. For the CDR3, the DNA is TGCGCCAGCAGCGTAGCGGGAGTTAACACAGATACGCAGTATTTT. It is translated as CASSVAGVNTDTQYF.